These 24 T cell receptor delta chains were sequenced from one sample in a study of γδ T cells in repeated Plasmodium falciparum infection (dated by TCRdb to the early 2020s). The library relied on multiplex PCR. Sequencing took place on an Illumina MiSeq. In TCRdb, clones were called once more from the public reads by CATT, and rows of identical DNA were later combined. A total of roughly 93,000 delta-chain clones appear in this sample, 0.75% to 1% of them only once. Roughly 9.5% of the sample is taken by the ten largest. For bulk TCR repertoire analysis, Vgamma9/Vdelta2+ and Vdelta2-negative gammadelta T cell populations were flow-sorted out of peripheral blood mononuclear cells. What was sequenced was gamma-delta T cells from blood. The receptors stem from a pool of human donors (malaria-infected and uninfected, not separated).

For this clone: The likely explanation is a read error, given a far larger clone one base away. Other DNA sequences in this sample translate to the same CDR3. The chain uses TRDV1 and TRDJ1; 8 nucleotides line up with TRDD3. Since TCRdb gives no J gene, matching the DNA to germline was used here to assign it. In germline, CDR1 is TSWWSYY, CDR2 QGS. CDR3 length equals 18 residues. CDR3 DNA sequence: TGTGCCCTTGGGGATACTCTCACGGCGAACAGTAAATCCAGTAAACTCATCTTT. It is translated as CALGDTLTANSKSSKLIF.

This clone has just a few counts. TCRdb lists the protein of a much larger clone for this DNA, which differs at residue 6, so this is likely a read error; the protein given here is translated from the DNA itself. The V and J genes are TRDV2 and TRDJ1; maybe TRDD3 (6 bases). Here the J gene was assigned by germline matching of the DNA, as TCRdb has none. Germline loops: CDR1 GEAIGNYY, CDR2 EKD. The ends were cut back, 0 bases at V and 0 bases at J, with 16 bases in the middle. This CDR3 region has 17 residues. In nucleotides, the CDR3 is TGTGCCTGTGACACCGCTGGGGATCCCTTGTACACCGATAAACTCATCTTT. Translated, it gives CACDTAGDPLYTDKLIF.

In this sample, this clone turned up a few times. This DNA's translation and the protein TCRdb lists, from a much larger clone, do not match at residue 3, likely due to a read error; the protein shown is translated from the DNA. V gene TRDV2 combines with J gene TRDJ3; the match to TRDD3 covers 10 bases. Germline matching of the DNA provided the J gene here, since TCRdb leaves it blank. Per the germline V gene, CDR1 is GEAIGNYY and CDR2 is EKD. The CDR3 is made up of 22 amino acids. CDR3 loop: CARDSIDTGGSRGTWDTRQMFF. CDR3 bases: TGTGCCCGTGATTCCATTGATACTGGGGGATCTCGGGGCACCTGGGACACCCGACAGATGTTTTTC.

The sample holds a few counts of this clone. The translation of this DNA and the TCRdb protein of a much larger clone differ at residue 5, probably owing to a read error; the protein shown here is translated from the DNA. The rearrangement joins TRDV1 to TRDJ2, with D possibly TRDD3 on 5 matching bases. Since TCRdb gives no J gene, matching the DNA to germline was used here to assign it. This CDR3 contains 18 residues. The germline gives CDR1 TSWWSYY, CDR2 QGS. The V gene lost 4 bases and the J gene lost 3 bases, with 21 bases spanning the gap. The CDR3 sequence is CALGGLLAGRDVTAQLFF. CDR3 nucleotide sequence: TGTGCTCTTGGGGGACTACTGGCCGGGAGGGATGTGACAGCACAACTCTTCTTT.

This clone was observed a handful of times. A far bigger clonotype differs at one base, so this is likely a read error. This same CDR3 is encoded by further DNA sequences in the sample. No J gene was called, and the V gene is TRDV2; the DNA was not compared with TRDD3, the D call given in the table. CDR1 is GEAIGNYY, CDR2 EKD, per germline. The CDR3 is made up of 21 amino acids. The CDR3 DNA reads as TGTGCCTGTGACACCAAGGCACTGGGGATCGGGCTGGACCCGTACACCGATAAACTCATCTTC. It yields the protein CACDTKALGIGLDPYTDKLIF.

This clone turned up a few times. TCRdb's listed protein matches a much larger clone and diverges from this DNA's translation at residue 3, likely through a read error; the protein shown comes from the DNA. The rearrangement joins TRDV2 to TRDJ1; 8 bases line up with TRDD3. TCRdb offers no J gene call, so here the DNA was matched to germline to obtain one. Germline lookup yields CDR1 GEAIGNYY and CDR2 EKD. J gave up 4 bases and V 9 bases, and 9 bases lay outside the gene matches. The CDR3 is made up of 13 amino acids. CDR3 sequence reads: CARQLGGGDKLIF. The CDR3 nucleotides read TGTGCCCGTCAACTGGGGGGGGGCGATAAACTCATCTTT.

This clone has just a few counts. TCRdb shows a much larger clone's protein in place of this DNA's translation, and the two differ at residue 10, likely through a read error; the protein shown is translated from the DNA. V and J are TRDV2 and TRDJ3, with TRDD3 identical over 10 bases. Here the J gene was assigned by germline matching of the DNA, as TCRdb has none. CDR1 GEAIGNYY and CDR2 EKD come from the germline V gene. The CDR3 is 20 residues long. The ends lost 2 bases at V and 0 bases at J; junction bases unmatched: 9. CDR3 amino acids: CACDKVLGDASSWDTRQMFF. The DNA of the CDR3 is TGTGCCTGTGACAAAGTACTGGGGGATGCGAGCTCCTGGGACACCCGACAGATGTTTTTC.

This clone has just a few counts. This likely traces to a read error, being one base from a far larger clone. The sample has other DNA sequences that encode this CDR3 too. The gene calls are TRDV1 and TRDJ1; possible D gene TRDD3, 5 bases. The J gene, absent from TCRdb, was called here by matching the DNA to germline. The V and J ends lost 6 bases and 3 bases respectively, with 20 bases between them. The CDR3 runs to 16 residues. Per the germline V gene, CDR1 is TSWWSYY and CDR2 is QGS. CDR3 sequence reads: CALGPLAARGADKLIF. Written as DNA, the CDR3 is TGTGCTCTTGGACCCCTTGCGGCCCGGGGGGCCGATAAACTCATCTTT.

This clone has just a few counts. TCRdb's protein, taken from a much larger clone, differs from this DNA's translation at residue 4, likely owing to a read error; the protein displayed comes from the DNA. This sequence joins TRDV2 and TRDJ1; 9 bases fit TRDD3. The J gene, left out of TCRdb, was set here by checking the DNA against germline. The CDR3 has 20 residues. Germline V gene sequence: CDR1 GEAIGNYY, CDR2 EKD. The CDR3 DNA reads as TGTGCCTGTAACACCTTCTTACACTGGGGGAACCCCTTGGGGACCGATAAACTCATCTTT. This sequence encodes CACNTFLHWGNPLGTDKLIF.

Ten or more counts support this clone. The rearrangement joins TRDV2 to TRDJ1, with 10 bases matching TRDD3. Trimming at V came to 4 bases and at J to 2 bases, leaving 9 bases not matched to a gene. Germline V gene data show CDR1 as GEAIGNYY and CDR2 as EKD. CDR3 length: 16 residues. The CDR3 is CACDNVLGDVTDKLIF. The CDR3 nucleotides are TGTGCCTGTGATAACGTACTGGGGGATGTAACCGATAAACTCATCTTT.

This clone was seen a few times. A far more abundant clone sits one base away, making this likely a read error. At the DNA level, this CDR3 is encoded by other sequences in the same sample as well. This rearrangement joins TRDV2 to TRDJ1, with unresolved D. The CDR3 has 15 residues. Germline CDR1 and CDR2: GEAIGNYY and EKD. This CDR3 is CACDTGAGYTDKLIF. Written as DNA, the CDR3 is TGTGCCTGTGACACAGGGGCTGGCTACACCGACAAACTCATCTTT.

Remarks on this clone: This DNA translates differently at residue 9 from the TCRdb protein, which is that of a much larger clone; a read error is likely, and the protein shown is the DNA's own translation. The rearrangement links TRDV2 to TRDJ1, with TRDD3 matching over 8 bases. TCRdb supplies no J gene; here it was assigned by aligning the nucleotide sequence to germline. CDR1 is GEAIGNYY, CDR2 EKD, per germline. This CDR3 spans 16 amino acids. V lost 1 base, J lost 0 bases, and 6 bases stayed unmatched. CDR3 in DNA: TGTGCCTGTGACACGCGGTGGGGGATCTACACCGATAAACTCATCTTT. Its translation is CACDTRWGIYTDKLIF.

This clone counts as medium-sized. The same CDR3 also results from other DNA sequences found in this sample. The rearrangement uses TRDV2 and TRDJ1, with 11 positions matching TRDD3. CDR3 length: 17 amino acids. Unmatched junction bases numbered 15, after V lost 3 bases and J lost 7 bases. Germline CDR1 reads GEAIGNYY; CDR2 reads EKD. The CDR3 DNA follows: TGTGCCTGTGACCTACTGGGGGATAAGACGGAATCGCCTAAACTCATCTTT. This codes for CACDLLGDKTESPKLIF.

Only a few counts were recorded for this clone. A far larger clone is only one base removed, so a read error is likely. Other DNA sequences in this sample translate to the same CDR3. The rearrangement joins TRDV1 to TRDJ1; the D gene is possibly TRDD3 (6 bases). The CDR3 runs to 19 residues. Trimming shortened V by 4 bases and J by 0 bases, and 24 bases separated the two germline ends. Germline assignment: CDR1 TSWWSYY and CDR2 QGS. Here the CDR3 reads CALGAPPFGGGFYTDKLIF. The CDR3 region has the DNA TGTGCTCTTGGGGCCCCCCCATTTGGGGGCGGATTCTACACCGATAAACTCATCTTT.

This clone was counted a few times. The protein given by TCRdb reflects a much larger clone and differs at residue 3 from this DNA's translation, likely from a read error; the protein shown is the DNA's translation. V is TRDV1 and J is TRDJ1; D perhaps matches TRDD3 (6 bases). Assignment of the J gene here rests on matching the DNA to germline, because TCRdb gives none. The CDR3 length is 16 residues. The germline V gene encodes CDR1 TSWWSYY and CDR2 QGS. Here the CDR3 DNA reads TGTGCTCCTGGGGAACTTACCCTTCTTAGTACCGATAAACTCATCTTT. Its translation is CAPGELTLLSTDKLIF.

This clone was seen only a few times. This DNA translates differently at residue 11 from the TCRdb protein, which is that of a much larger clone; a read error is likely, and the protein shown is the DNA's own translation. J is TRDJ1 and V is TRDV1, with TRDD3 as a possible D gene (5 bases). This CDR3 is built from 19 residues. The germline V gene has CDR1 TSWWSYY and CDR2 QGS. Written as DNA, the CDR3 is TGTGCTCTTGGGCTGAAAGGCCGGGAGCACCGGGGGCCCACCCATAAACTCATCTTT. This gives the protein CALGLKGREHRGPTHKLIF.

With respect to this clone: TCRdb attributes to this sequence the protein of a much larger clone, which differs from the DNA translation at residue 20; a read error is likely, and the protein displayed is translated from the DNA. The chain uses TRAV29/DV5 and TRDJ1; 13 bases align to TRDD3. TCRdb carries no J gene annotation; the J gene was assigned here by matching the DNA with germline. Trimming removed 1 base from V and 0 bases from J; junction bases left unmatched: 42. The CDR3 has 29 amino acids. The germline CDR1 and CDR2 sequences are NSMFDY and ISSIKDK. As DNA, the CDR3 is TGTGCAGCAAGCTCTGGCCCTTTTCCTATACCGTACTGGGGGATACGCGTATTGTGGGATTGTAAGTACACCGATAAACTCATCTTT. Translated: CAASSGPFPIPYWGIRVLWDCKYTDKLIF.

This clone has just a few counts. This DNA's translation differs at residues 4, 5 and 13 from TCRdb's protein, which comes from a much larger clone; a read error is likely, and the protein shown is translated from the DNA. The rearrangement uses TRDV1 and TRDJ2; D ambiguous. The CDR3 covers 16 residues. CDR1 is TSWWSYY and CDR2 is QGS in the germline V gene. CDR3: CALEIRGPWITAKLFF. The DNA for the CDR3 is TGTGCTCTTGAGATCCGTGGACCGTGGATTACAGCAAAACTCTTCTTT.

Turning to this clone: The TCRdb protein comes from a much larger clone and disagrees with this DNA's translation at residue 13, likely due to a read error; the protein given here is derived from the DNA. V is TRDV1 and J is TRDJ1; D not certain. In germline, CDR1 is TSWWSYY, CDR2 QGS. The CDR3 is made up of 18 amino acids. V was pared by 2 bases and J by 4 bases, with 23 bases between. Here the CDR3 DNA reads TGTGCTCTTGGGGAATTTAGACCCCGCTATTGGTACATCGATAAACTCATCTTT. This encodes CALGEFRPRYWYIDKLIF.

The sample holds a few counts of this clone. The TCRdb protein comes from a much larger clone and disagrees with this DNA's translation at residue 7, likely due to a read error; the protein given here is derived from the DNA. The gene calls are TRDV1 and TRDJ1; D gene uncertain. V lost 7 bases, J lost 1 base, and 19 bases lay in between. The CDR3 contains 16 residues. The germline V gene has CDR1 TSWWSYY and CDR2 QGS. CDR3 loop: CALVVTRAGSTDKLIF. CDR3 nucleotide sequence: TGTGCTCTTGTAGTAACTAGGGCCGGGAGCACCGATAAACTCATCTTT.

Only a few counts were recorded for this clone. The protein in TCRdb stems from a much larger clone and differs at residue 6 from this DNA's translation, likely a read error; here the protein is translated from the DNA. This chain links TRDV2 with TRDJ1; TRDD3 matches 12 bases. TCRdb is silent on the J gene; assignment here came from matching the DNA to germline. V shed 4 bases, J shed 0 bases, and the junction held 14 bases outside the gene matches. The CDR3 loop spans 19 amino acids. Germline CDR1 reads GEAIGNYY; CDR2 reads EKD. The CDR3 here is CACERAGGYAGPYTDKLIF. DNA for the CDR3: TGTGCCTGTGAGCGTGCTGGGGGATACGCAGGACCGTACACCGATAAACTCATCTTT.

This sequence joins TRDV1 and TRDJ1, with 8 nucleotides matching TRDD3. TCRdb does not report a J gene; here it was assigned by matching the DNA to germline references. J gave up 1 base and V 3 bases, and 16 bases lay outside the gene matches. The CDR3 runs to 19 residues. Germline CDR1 is TSWWSYY and CDR2 is QGS. The CDR3 coding sequence is TGTGCTCTTGGGGACCCTTTCCCTTACTGGGGGGTACGCACCGATAAACTCATCTTT. It specifies CALGDPFPYWGVRTDKLIF.

Remarks on this clone: TCRdb attributes to this sequence the protein of a much larger clone, which differs from the DNA translation at residue 5; a read error is likely, and the protein displayed is translated from the DNA. The rearrangement links TRDV2 to TRDJ1, with TRDD3 matching 13 bases. Matching the DNA to germline supplied the J gene, which TCRdb does not give. Trimming took 1 base from V and 10 from J; bases not matched to a gene: 17. This CDR3 contains 18 residues. Germline CDR1 and CDR2: GEAIGNYY and EKD. The CDR3 protein is CACDTLLGDTRKELTLIF. CDR3 coding DNA: TGTGCCTGTGACACTTTACTGGGGGATACGCGTAAAGAGCTAACACTCATCTTT.

As regards this clone: A read error likely explains why the TCRdb protein, taken from a much larger clone, differs from this DNA's translation at residue 15; the protein shown is translated from the DNA. The chain uses TRDV1 and TRDJ2, with 11 bases identical to TRDD3. TCRdb is silent on the J gene; assignment here came from matching the DNA to germline. CDR1 TSWWSYY and CDR2 QGS come from the germline V gene. This CDR3 comprises 25 residues. Trimming at V came to 2 bases and at J to 0 bases, leaving 26 bases not matched to a gene. The CDR3 coding sequence is TGTGCTCTTGGGGAAGATCCTACGCTCGTACTGGGGGATATTCCACGTGGGGCTTTGACAGCACAACTCTTCTTT. This encodes CALGEDPTLVLGDIPRGALTAQLFF.